This T cell receptor (beta chain) came from a study of cytomegalovirus exposure and HLA in healthy donors. Points from the study as a whole: Sequencing likely generated an artifact that appeared as a cluster of highly shared sequence variants. Being productive about 87% or about 30% of the time was typical of most TCR beta V segments in an earlier analysis. The classifier, whose performance was assessed in both the original and validation cohorts, reportedly diagnosed cytomegalovirus status with high specificity and sensitivity. In a later analysis, DRB1 alleles had the most associated TCRs; HLA-C alleles the fewest.

The germline V gene has CDR1 SQVTM and CDR2 ANQGSEA. The V gene lost 3 bases and the J gene lost 1 base, with 6 bases spanning the gap. The CDR3 length is 12 residues. There are a few counts of this clone. Antigen: not known. The sample carries other DNA sequences with the same CDR3. The PCR contained 60 Vbeta and 13 Jbeta primers. Assay used: immunoSEQ multiplex PCR; TCRdb lists only in-frame clones, some missing. The sample lists 200,000 to 250,000 clones; about 80% were seen once. The sequence derives from an older woman in good health and CMV-seropositive. The V call is TRBV29-1, the J call TRBJ1-1; D not resolved. Sequencing input: PBMCs. The CDR3 nucleotides read TGCAGCGTTGAGAGAGAGAACACTGAAGCTTTCTTT. Its protein is CSVERENTEAFF.